A selection of T cell receptor beta chains follows, all from one sample in a study of CD8+ T cells in alopecia areata. Libraries were prepared by immunoSEQ multiplex PCR; TCRdb keeps only in-frame clonotypes and omits some of them. The sample consists of 45,000 to 70,000 clones, 96% of them appearing once. This material consisted of CD8+ T cells sorted from blood, taken at week 0. The receptors were gathered from a human donor with alopecia areata. The CDR3 runs from the conserved cysteine through the conserved F or W. D genes are given only for firm matches. Size is stated for part of the rows, as once, few or many counts, or as a class when the clone is expanded.

v_call	j_call	d_call	clone_size	cdr3_nt	cdr3_aa
TRBV4-1	TRBJ2-2	TRBD1	NA	TGCGCCAGCAGGACAGGGTACACCGGGGAGCTGTTTTTT	CASRTGYTGELFF
TRBV4-1	TRBJ2-2	NA	NA	TGCGCCAGCAGCCAAGGGGTGGCCGGGGAGCTGTTTTTT	CASSQGVAGELFF
TRBV11-1	TRBJ2-7	TRBD1	NA	TGTGCCAGCAGCTCGGACAGGGGGGTCGAGCAGTACTTC	CASSSDRGVEQYF
TRBV2	TRBJ2-7	NA	NA	TGTGCCAGCAGTGGTGTGTACGAGCAGTACTTC	CASSGVYEQYF
TRBV11-2	TRBJ2-1	NA	NA	TGTGCCAGCAGCTTAGCGGGGGTGAACAATGAGCAGTTCTTC	CASSLAGVNNEQFF
TRBV11-2	TRBJ2-7	NA	NA	TGTGCCAGCAGCTTGATTGGGGGGGCGGACGAGCAGTACTTC	CASSLIGGADEQYF
TRBV19	TRBJ1-6	TRBD1	NA	TGTGCCAGTAGTAGCGGACAGGGGTACTCACCCCTCCACTTT	CASSSGQGYSPLHF
TRBV29-1	TRBJ1-2	NA	NA	TGCAGCGTTGTTCAGGGAGGCTATGGCTACACCTTC	CSVVQGGYGYTF
TRBV11-3	TRBJ1-2	NA	NA	TGTGCCAGCAGCTCGGCAGTGTGGGTCACCTTC	CASSSAVWVTF
TRBV9	TRBJ1-2	NA	NA	TGTGCCAGCAGCCGAGACCCCCGGAGACTTAAAGGGGGGAACTATGGCTACACCTTC	CASSRDPRRLKGGNYGYTF
TRBV29-1	TRBJ2-7	NA	NA	TGCAGCGTTGAAAGGGACTACGAGCAGTACTTC	CSVERDYEQYF
TRBV7-2	TRBJ2-1	TRBD2	once	TGTGCCAGCAGCTTAAAAGCGGGGGGCTCCTACAATGAGCAGTTCTTC	CASSLKAGGSYNEQFF
TRBV7-9	TRBJ2-5	TRBD2	NA	TGTGCCAGCACCCAGAGGAGCGGGGGGCCCCAAGAGACCCAGTACTTC	CASTQRSGGPQETQYF
TRBV4-1	TRBJ2-4	TRBD2	once	TGCGCCAGCAGCCAAGTTAAAGGACGGGGGGAGAGCATTCAGTACTTC	CASSQVKGRGESIQYF
TRBV7-8	TRBJ2-1	NA	NA	TGTGCCAGCAGCACCTTGAACAATGAGCAGTTCTTC	CASSTLNNEQFF
TRBV14	TRBJ2-1	NA	NA	TGTGCCAGCAGTCGGGCGGGTTGGAGTGATGGATATGAGCAGTTCTTC	CASSRAGWSDGYEQFF
TRBV7-9	TRBJ1-1	NA	NA	TGTGCCAGCAGCTTAACGGTAGGCACTGAAGCTTTCTTT	CASSLTVGTEAFF
TRBV7-9	TRBJ2-3	NA	NA	TGTGCCAGCAGCTTATCGGGAGATACGCAGTATTTT	CASSLSGDTQYF
TRBV9	TRBJ2-7	NA	NA	TGTGCCAGCAGCGTAGACTACGGTATTGGAGGTGAGCAGTACTTC	CASSVDYGIGGEQYF
TRBV6-5	TRBJ2-3	TRBD1	NA	TGTGCCAGCACCCGGACAGGGGGCCGGACAGATACGCAGTATTTT	CASTRTGGRTDTQYF
TRBV6-5	TRBJ2-4	NA	NA	TGTGCCAGCAGTTACTCTGCTGGAAACATTCAGTACTTC	CASSYSAGNIQYF
TRBV6-5	TRBJ2-7	NA	NA	TGTGCCAGCAGTTACAGGGACGGACAGTACTTC	CASSYRDGQYF
TRBV7-9	TRBJ2-5	NA	once	TGTGCCAGCAACGCATATGTCGGCCAGTACTTC	CASNAYVGQYF
TRBV30	TRBJ2-3	NA	NA	TGTGCCTGGAGTGTTTCGGATACGCAGTATTTT	CAWSVSDTQYF
TRBV18	TRBJ2-5	TRBD1	NA	TGTGCCAGCTCACCGGAAACAGGGGGCTTCGGAGAGACCCAGTACTTC	CASSPETGGFGETQYF
TRBV4-3	TRBJ2-2	NA	NA	TGCGCCAGCAGCCAAGAGAGGAACACCGGGGAGCTGTTTTTT	CASSQERNTGELFF
TRBV5-4	TRBJ2-3	TRBD2	NA	TGTGCCAGCAGCTTGGAGGTAGCGGGGACAGATACGCAGTATTTT	CASSLEVAGTDTQYF
TRBV5-1	TRBJ2-1	TRBD2	NA	TGCGCCAGCAGCTTGGGGACTAGCATCTCCTACAATGAGCAGTTCTTC	CASSLGTSISYNEQFF
TRBV9	TRBJ1-2	TRBD1	NA	TGTGCCAGCAGCGGGACAGGGCGAGGCTACACCTTC	CASSGTGRGYTF
TRBV5-1	TRBJ2-4	TRBD2	NA	TGCGCCAGCAGCTTTGTGACTAGCGGGGACCTAAACATTCAGTACTTC	CASSFVTSGDLNIQYF
TRBV7-9	TRBJ2-1	NA	NA	TGTGCCAGCAGCAATAGTTGGGACACCTCCTACAATGAGCAGTTCTTC	CASSNSWDTSYNEQFF
TRBV4-3	TRBJ1-3	NA	NA	TGCGCCAGCAGCCAAGATCGTAACCTCTTCTCTGGAAACACCATATATTTT	CASSQDRNLFSGNTIYF
TRBV11-3	TRBJ1-2	NA	NA	TGTGCCAGCAGCACGAGGCTAGGGGCCAGATATGGCTACACCTTC	CASSTRLGARYGYTF
TRBV4-2	TRBJ2-7	TRBD1	once	TGTGCCAGCAGCCAAGAAGGGCAGGGGGCTATCTACGAGCAGTACTTC	CASSQEGQGAIYEQYF
TRBV19	TRBJ2-3	TRBD1	NA	TGTGCCAGTAGTACCGGGACAGGCACAGATACGCAGTATTTT	CASSTGTGTDTQYF
TRBV27	TRBJ2-7	NA	NA	TGTGCCAGCAGCCACGGCGGCTGGTACGAGCAGTACTTC	CASSHGGWYEQYF
TRBV5-1	TRBJ2-7	NA	NA	TGCGCCAGCAGCTTTTCTAGTGAGTACGAGCAGTACTTC	CASSFSSEYEQYF
TRBV7-3	TRBJ2-7	TRBD1	NA	TGTGCCAGCAGCCCGGGGACAGGCGGGTACTACGAGCAGTACTTC	CASSPGTGGYYEQYF
TRBV19	TRBJ2-7	TRBD1	once	TGTGCCAGTAGTATCGGGGACAGCCCCTCCGAGCAGTACTTC	CASSIGDSPSEQYF
TRBV9	TRBJ2-7	NA	once	TGTGCCAGCAGCGTTTCAGGGGCTAGGACCTACGAGCAGTACTTC	CASSVSGARTYEQYF
TRBV7-9	TRBJ2-3	NA	NA	TGTGCCAGCAGCTTAGTTATCACAGATACGCAGTATTTT	CASSLVITDTQYF
TRBV7-2	TRBJ2-5	NA	NA	TGTGCCAGCAGCTTACCCGGGGCTAGATCAGGAGTCGTGGAGACCCAGTACTTC	CASSLPGARSGVVETQYF